The sequence of this T cell receptor (beta chain) was determined in a study of T cell repertoires in cytomegalovirus infection. Across the study: Through public TCR beta signatures, both CMV infection and matching HLA type were indicated.

Germline V gives CDR1 SNHLY, CDR2 FYNNEI. The CDR3 has 14 amino acids. Trimming cost V 7 bases and J 3 bases, with 13 bases left between them. TCRdb used MiXCR to reprocess the reads, holding one entry per CDR3 protein. The profile shows some 800,000 distinct CDR3 sequences, 32% of them singletons. Of note for this clonotype: Its specificity is not known.

Study-level points and caveats: The ex vivo response showed dominance by HLA-C-restricted CMV-specific TCR beta clonotypes. Carriers of CMV and the relevant HLA type were discriminated by public TCR beta frequency.

The chain couples TRBV2 to TRBJ2-1; the D is unclear. Material: cultured CD8+ T cells from PBMCs, obtained from culture after CMV antigen stimulation. This clonotype was obtained from a human donor in good health (CMV status not recorded). Some clones in this sample may be carry-over from other donors' samples. The CDR3 region has the DNA TGTGCCAGCAAGGCTCCAATGAACTACAATGAGCAGTTCTTC. Its protein is CASKAPMNYNEQFF. The variable domain in full, with the rest retrieved from reference TRBV2 and TRBJ2-1, is EPEVTQTPSHQVTQMGQEVILRCVPISNHLYFYWYRQILGQKVEFLVSFYNNEISEKSEIFDDQFSVERPDGSNFTLKIRSTKLEDSAMYFCASKAPMNYNEQFFGPGTRLTVL.